This is a list of T cell receptor beta chains from one sample in a study of blood T cell repertoires in COVID-19. Profiled with immunoSEQ multiplex PCR; TCRdb holds only in-frame clones, not every one. The data hold roughly 500,000 clones, with 80% to 90% observed a single time. Sequences were obtained from peripheral blood. The receptor source for this set is a human donor in a cohort sampled during active COVID-19. CDR3s include the opening cysteine and the closing phenylalanine or tryptophan. A D gene is named only where the DNA matches it firmly. The size of a clone is reported for some rows only, either as once, few or many, or as a class for expanded clones.

D gene,clone size,V gene,J gene,CDR3 protein,CDR3 DNA
NA,few,TRBV19,TRBJ1-5,CASSIASGPRQHF,TGTGCCAGTAGTATAGCGTCAGGGCCCCGCCAGCATTTT
TRBD2,NA,TRBV27,TRBJ2-1,CASSPKRRLAGHSGEQFF,TGTGCCAGCAGTCCCAAACGAAGACTAGCGGGACACAGTGGTGAGCAGTTCTTC
NA,NA,TRBV7-8,TRBJ1-6,CASSLVPWSSYNSPLHF,TGTGCCAGCAGCTTAGTTCCTTGGAGCTCCTATAATTCACCCCTCCACTTT
NA,NA,TRBV5-1,TRBJ2-1,CASSLGRERPYNEQFF,TGCGCCAGCAGCTTAGGCCGGGAGAGGCCCTACAATGAGCAGTTCTTC
NA,once,TRBV28,TRBJ2-5,CASSPREGGRQETQYF,TGTGCCAGCAGTCCACGAGAAGGGGGTAGGCAAGAGACCCAGTACTTC
TRBD1,few,TRBV9,TRBJ1-1,CASSGDRGSRTEAFF,TGTGCCAGCAGCGGGGACAGGGGGAGTAGGACTGAAGCTTTCTTT
NA,NA,TRBV4-3,TRBJ1-2,CASSQDNINYGYTF,TGCGCCAGCAGCCAAGATAATATCAACTATGGCTACACCTTC
NA,few,TRBV6-2/TRBV6-3,TRBJ1-5,CASSTHSNQPQHF,TGTGCCAGCAGTACCCACAGTAATCAGCCCCAGCATTTT
NA,NA,TRBV28,TRBJ1-2,CASSPRQAHYGYTF,TGTGCCAGCAGTCCTCGACAGGCTCACTATGGCTACACCTTC
NA,NA,TRBV2,TRBJ1-2,CAGGRAPTREDGYTF,TGTGCCGGCGGGAGGGCGCCCACCAGGGAGGATGGCTACACCTTC
TRBD1,NA,TRBV18,TRBJ2-7,CASSPPGRGPYEQYF,TGTGCCAGCTCACCACCGGGCAGGGGGCCCTACGAGCAGTACTTC
NA,NA,TRBV5-1,TRBJ2-7,CASSLASGVTYEQYF,TGCGCCAGCAGCTTGGCGTCAGGCGTTACCTACGAGCAGTACTTC
NA,NA,TRBV7-8,TRBJ2-7,CASRAQGPSYEQYF,TGTGCCAGCAGGGCACAGGGTCCGTCCTACGAGCAGTACTTC
NA,NA,TRBV7-2,TRBJ1-1,CASRGQRLAFF,TGTGCCAGCAGAGGACAGCGCCTCGCTTTCTTT
TRBD1,NA,TRBV5-1,TRBJ1-2,CASSIGQGAYGYTF,TGCGCCAGCAGCATCGGACAGGGGGCTTATGGCTACACCTTC
NA,NA,TRBV3-1/TRBV3-2,TRBJ1-3,CASSQEGRAGNTIYF,TGTGCCAGCAGCCAAGAGGGCAGGGCCGGAAACACCATATATTTT
NA,NA,TRBV7-9,TRBJ1-4,CASSLSQGGRNEKLFF,TGTGCCAGCAGCTTATCCCAGGGAGGGAGAAATGAAAAACTGTTTTTT
TRBD2,NA,TRBV27,TRBJ2-7,CASSQRETNEQYF,TGTGCCAGCTCCCAGCGGGAAACCAACGAGCAGTACTTC